What follows is one T cell receptor (beta chain) and its context. This sample is drawn from a study of monozygotic twins with inflammatory bowel disease. Germline lookup yields CDR1 MDHEN and CDR2 SYDVKM. The CDR3 is 15 residues long. TCRdb reworked the 5' RACE reads into one entry per CDR3 protein, no DNA. The data include just over 300,000 distinct CDR3 sequences; the top ten clones carry less than 6.5%. This clonotype originated in a human donor with ulcerative colitis or Crohn's disease, or a healthy co-twin of an affected twin (not recorded which). Sequencing was carried out using blood. The chain joins TRBV28 to TRBJ2-7; no DNA is available, so the TRBD1 call from TCRdb remains unchecked. The chain's CDR3 is CASSFPSRDRYEQYF. The variable domain in full, completed from reference TRBV28 and TRBJ2-7, reads DVKVTQSSRYLVKRTGEKVFLECVQDMDHENMFWYRQDPGLGLRLIYFSYDVKMKEKGDIPEGYSVSREKKERFSLILESASTNQTSMYLCASSFPSRDRYEQYFGPGTRLTVT.